The TCR beta chain under discussion was sequenced for a study of T cell changes during pregnancy in multiple sclerosis. CDR3 size: 13 residues. The V and J ends lost 3 bases and 1 base respectively, with 6 bases between them. From germline, CDR1 is KGHSH and CDR2 LQKENI. The repertoire was sequenced with immunoSEQ multiplex PCR; TCRdb's copy has only in-frame clones and lacks some. The sample gives roughly 87,000 clones, around 95% of which show up once; about 1.3% is in the top ten. The rearrangement joins TRBV18 to TRBJ2-5, with D unclear. The specimen comprised peripheral blood, sampled in the third trimester of pregnancy. This receptor was taken from a female donor in good health, enrolled as a control in a pregnancy study. CDR3 protein: CASSPPSQETQYF. The CDR3 nucleotides read TGTGCCAGCTCACCCCCCTCCCAAGAGACCCAGTACTTC.